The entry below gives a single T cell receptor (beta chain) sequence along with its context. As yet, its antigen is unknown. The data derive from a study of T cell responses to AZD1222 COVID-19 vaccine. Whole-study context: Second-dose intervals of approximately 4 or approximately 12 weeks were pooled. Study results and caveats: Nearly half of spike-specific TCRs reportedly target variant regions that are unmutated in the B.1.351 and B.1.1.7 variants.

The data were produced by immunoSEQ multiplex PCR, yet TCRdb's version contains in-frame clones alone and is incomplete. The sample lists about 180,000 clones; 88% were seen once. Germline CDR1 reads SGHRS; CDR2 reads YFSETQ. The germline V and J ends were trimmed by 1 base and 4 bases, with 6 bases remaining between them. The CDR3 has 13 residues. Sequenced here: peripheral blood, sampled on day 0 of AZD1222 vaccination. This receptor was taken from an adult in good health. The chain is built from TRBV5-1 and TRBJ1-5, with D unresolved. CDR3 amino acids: CASSLSRNQPQHF. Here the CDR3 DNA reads TGCGCCAGCAGCTTGAGCAGGAATCAGCCCCAGCATTTT.